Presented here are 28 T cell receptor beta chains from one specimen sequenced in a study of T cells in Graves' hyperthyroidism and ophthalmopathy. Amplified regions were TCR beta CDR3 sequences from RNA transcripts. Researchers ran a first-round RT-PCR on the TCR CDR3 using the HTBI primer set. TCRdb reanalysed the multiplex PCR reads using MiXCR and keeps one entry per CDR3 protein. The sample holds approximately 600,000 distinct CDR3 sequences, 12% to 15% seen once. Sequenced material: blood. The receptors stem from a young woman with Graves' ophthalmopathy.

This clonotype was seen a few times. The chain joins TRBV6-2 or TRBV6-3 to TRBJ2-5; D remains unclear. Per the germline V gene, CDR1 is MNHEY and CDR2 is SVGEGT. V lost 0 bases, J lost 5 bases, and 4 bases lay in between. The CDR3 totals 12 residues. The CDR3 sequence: CASSYSDETQYF. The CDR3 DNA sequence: TGTGCCAGCAGTTACTCGGACGAGACCCAGTACTTC.

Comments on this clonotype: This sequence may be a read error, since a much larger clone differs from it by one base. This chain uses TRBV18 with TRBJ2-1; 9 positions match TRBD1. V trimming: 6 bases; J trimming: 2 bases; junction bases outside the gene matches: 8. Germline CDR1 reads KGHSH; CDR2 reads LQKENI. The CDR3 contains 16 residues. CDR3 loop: CASSCQTGGPYNEQFF. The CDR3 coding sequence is TGTGCCAGCTCGTGTCAAACAGGGGGCCCCTACAATGAGCAGTTCTTC. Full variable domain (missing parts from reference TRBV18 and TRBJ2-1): NAGVMQNPRHLVRRRGQEARLRCSPMKGHSHVYWYRQLPEEGLKFMVYLQKENIIDESGMPKERFSAEFPKEGPSILRIQQVVRGDSAAYFCASSCQTGGPYNEQFFGPGTRLTVL.

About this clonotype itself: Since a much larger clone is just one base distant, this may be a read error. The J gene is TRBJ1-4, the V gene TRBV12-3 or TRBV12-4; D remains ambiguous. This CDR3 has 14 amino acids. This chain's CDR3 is CTSSSGRINEKLFF. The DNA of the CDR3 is TGTACCAGCAGTTCCGGACGGATCAATGAAAAACTGTTTTTT.

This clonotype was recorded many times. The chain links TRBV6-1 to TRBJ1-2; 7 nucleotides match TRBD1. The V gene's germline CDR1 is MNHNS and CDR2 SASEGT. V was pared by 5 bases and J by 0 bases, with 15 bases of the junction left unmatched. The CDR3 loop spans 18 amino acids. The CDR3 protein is CASSQLWGRTGSNYGYTF. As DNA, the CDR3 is TGTGCCAGCAGTCAGCTATGGGGCCGGACAGGTTCTAACTATGGCTACACCTTC.

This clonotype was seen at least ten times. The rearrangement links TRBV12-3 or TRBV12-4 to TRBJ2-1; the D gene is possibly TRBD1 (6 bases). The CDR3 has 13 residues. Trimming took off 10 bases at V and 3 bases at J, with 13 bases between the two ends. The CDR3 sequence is CATQTGYYNEQFF. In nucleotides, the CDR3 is TGTGCCACCCAAACAGGGTACTACAATGAGCAGTTCTTC.

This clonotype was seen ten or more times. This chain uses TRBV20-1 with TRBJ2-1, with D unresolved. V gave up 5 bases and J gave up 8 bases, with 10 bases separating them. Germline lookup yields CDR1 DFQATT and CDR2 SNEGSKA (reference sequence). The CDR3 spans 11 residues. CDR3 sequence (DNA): TGCAGTGCTCCGAACGTGTATGAGCAGTTCTTC. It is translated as CSAPNVYEQFF.

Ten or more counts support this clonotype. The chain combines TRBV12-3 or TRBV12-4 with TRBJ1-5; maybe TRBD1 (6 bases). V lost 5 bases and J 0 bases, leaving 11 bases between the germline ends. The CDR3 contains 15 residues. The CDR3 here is CASSPDSTSNQPQHF. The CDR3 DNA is TGTGCCAGCAGTCCGGACAGTACTAGCAATCAGCCCCAGCATTTT.

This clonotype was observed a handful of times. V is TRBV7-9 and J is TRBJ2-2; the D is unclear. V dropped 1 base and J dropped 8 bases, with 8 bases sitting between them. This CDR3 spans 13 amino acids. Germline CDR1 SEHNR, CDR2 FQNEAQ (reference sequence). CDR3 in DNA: TGTGCCAGCAGCTTAGGATCGCCGGGGGAGCTGTTTTTT. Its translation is CASSLGSPGELFF.

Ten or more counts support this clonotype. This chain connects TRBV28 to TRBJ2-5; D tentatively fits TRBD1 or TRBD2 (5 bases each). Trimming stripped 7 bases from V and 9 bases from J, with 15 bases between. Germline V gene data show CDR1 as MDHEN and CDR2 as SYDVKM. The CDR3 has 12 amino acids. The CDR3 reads CASNLRGRAQYF. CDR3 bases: TGTGCCAGCAATCTACGGGGACGGGCCCAGTACTTC.

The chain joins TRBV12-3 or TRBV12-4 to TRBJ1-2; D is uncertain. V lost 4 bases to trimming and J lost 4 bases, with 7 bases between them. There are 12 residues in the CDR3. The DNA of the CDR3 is TGTGCCAGCAGTTCCTGGTCCTATGGCTACACCTTC. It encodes CASSSWSYGYTF.

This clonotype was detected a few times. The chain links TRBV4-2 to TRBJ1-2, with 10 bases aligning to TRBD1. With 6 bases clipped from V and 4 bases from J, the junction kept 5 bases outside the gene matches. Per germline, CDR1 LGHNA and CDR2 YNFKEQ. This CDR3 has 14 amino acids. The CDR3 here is CASRGQGFSYGYTF. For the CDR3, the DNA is TGTGCCAGCAGGGGACAGGGGTTCAGCTATGGCTACACCTTC.

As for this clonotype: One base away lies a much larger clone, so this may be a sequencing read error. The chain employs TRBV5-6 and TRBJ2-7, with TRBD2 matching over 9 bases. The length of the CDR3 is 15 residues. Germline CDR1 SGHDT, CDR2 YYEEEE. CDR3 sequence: CTSSSVAGEGYEQYF. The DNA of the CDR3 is TGTACCAGCAGCTCGGTAGCGGGAGAGGGTTACGAGCAGTACTTC.

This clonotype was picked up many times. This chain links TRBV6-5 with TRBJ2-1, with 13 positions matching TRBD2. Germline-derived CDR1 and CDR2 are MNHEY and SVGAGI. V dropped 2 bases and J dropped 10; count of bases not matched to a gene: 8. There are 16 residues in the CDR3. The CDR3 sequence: CASSYTGLAGVYEQFF. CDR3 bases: TGTGCCAGCAGTTACACCGGACTAGCGGGAGTGTACGAGCAGTTCTTC.

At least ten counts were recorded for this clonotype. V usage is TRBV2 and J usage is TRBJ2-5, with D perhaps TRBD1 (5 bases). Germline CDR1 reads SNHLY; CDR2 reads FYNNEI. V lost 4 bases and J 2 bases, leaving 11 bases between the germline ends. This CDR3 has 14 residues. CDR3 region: CASSVQGVQETQYF. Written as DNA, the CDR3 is TGTGCCAGCAGTGTTCAGGGCGTACAAGAGACCCAGTACTTC.

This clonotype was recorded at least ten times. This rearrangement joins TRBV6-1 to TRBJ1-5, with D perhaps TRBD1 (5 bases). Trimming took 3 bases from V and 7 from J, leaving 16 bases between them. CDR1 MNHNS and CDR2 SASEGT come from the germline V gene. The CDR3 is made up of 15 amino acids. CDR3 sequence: CASSDLGQGRQPQHF. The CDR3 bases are TGTGCCAGCAGTGACCTGGGTCAGGGAAGGCAGCCCCAGCATTTT.

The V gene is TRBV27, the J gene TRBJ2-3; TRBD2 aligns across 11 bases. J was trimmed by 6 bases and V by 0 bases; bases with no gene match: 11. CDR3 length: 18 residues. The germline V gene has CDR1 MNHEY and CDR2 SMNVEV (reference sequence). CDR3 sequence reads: CASSLSGIAGGGGDTQYF. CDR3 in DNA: TGTGCCAGCAGTTTATCCGGGATAGCGGGAGGGGGTGGGGATACGCAGTATTTT.

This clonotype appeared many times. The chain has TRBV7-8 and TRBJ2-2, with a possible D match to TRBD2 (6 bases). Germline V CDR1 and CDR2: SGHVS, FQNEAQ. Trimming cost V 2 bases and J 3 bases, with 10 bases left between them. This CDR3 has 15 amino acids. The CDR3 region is CASSLYQRDTGELFF. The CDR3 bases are TGTGCCAGCAGCTTATATCAGCGGGACACCGGGGAGCTGTTTTTT. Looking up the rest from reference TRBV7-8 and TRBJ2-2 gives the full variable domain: GAGVSQSPRYKVAKRGQDVALRCDPISGHVSLFWYQQALGQGPEFLTYFQNEAQLDKSGLPSDRFFAERPEGSVSTLKIQRTQQEDSAVYLCASSLYQRDTGELFFGEGSRLTVL.

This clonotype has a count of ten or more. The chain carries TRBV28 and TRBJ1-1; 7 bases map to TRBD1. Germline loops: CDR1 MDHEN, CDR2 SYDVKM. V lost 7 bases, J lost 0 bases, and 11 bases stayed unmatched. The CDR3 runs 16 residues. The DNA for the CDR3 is TGTGCCAGCACCATACAGGGGCCCTTGATGAACACTGAAGCTTTCTTT. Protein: CASTIQGPLMNTEAFF. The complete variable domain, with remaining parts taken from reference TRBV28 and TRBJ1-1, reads DVKVTQSSRYLVKRTGEKVFLECVQDMDHENMFWYRQDPGLGLRLIYFSYDVKMKEKGDIPEGYSVSREKKERFSLILESASTNQTSMYLCASTIQGPLMNTEAFFGQGTRLTVV.

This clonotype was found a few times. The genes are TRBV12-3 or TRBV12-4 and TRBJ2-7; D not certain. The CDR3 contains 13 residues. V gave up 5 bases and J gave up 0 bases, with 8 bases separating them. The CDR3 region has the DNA TGTGCCAGCAGTCCCATTAACTCCTACGAGCAGTACTTC. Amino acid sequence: CASSPINSYEQYF.

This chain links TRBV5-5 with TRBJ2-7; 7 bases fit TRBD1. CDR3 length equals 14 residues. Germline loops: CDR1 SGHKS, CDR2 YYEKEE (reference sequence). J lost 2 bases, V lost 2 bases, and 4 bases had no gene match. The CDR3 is CASSLWQGAYEQYF. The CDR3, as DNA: TGTGCCAGCAGCTTATGGCAGGGGGCCTACGAGCAGTACTTC.

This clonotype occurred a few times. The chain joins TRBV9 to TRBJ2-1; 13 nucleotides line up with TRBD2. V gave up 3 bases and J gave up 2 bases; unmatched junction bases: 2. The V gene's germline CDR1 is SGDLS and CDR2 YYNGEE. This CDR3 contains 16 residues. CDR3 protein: CASSAGLAGAYNEQFF. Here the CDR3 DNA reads TGTGCCAGCAGCGCCGGACTAGCGGGAGCCTACAATGAGCAGTTCTTC.

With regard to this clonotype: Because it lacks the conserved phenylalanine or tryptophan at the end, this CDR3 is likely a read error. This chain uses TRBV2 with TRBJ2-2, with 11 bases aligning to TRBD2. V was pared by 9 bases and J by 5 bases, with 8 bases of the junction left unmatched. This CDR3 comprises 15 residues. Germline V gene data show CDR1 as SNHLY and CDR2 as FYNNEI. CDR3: CASQNSGGGTGELFS. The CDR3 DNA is TGTGCCAGTCAAAATAGCGGGGGGGGGACCGGGGAGCTGTTTTCT.

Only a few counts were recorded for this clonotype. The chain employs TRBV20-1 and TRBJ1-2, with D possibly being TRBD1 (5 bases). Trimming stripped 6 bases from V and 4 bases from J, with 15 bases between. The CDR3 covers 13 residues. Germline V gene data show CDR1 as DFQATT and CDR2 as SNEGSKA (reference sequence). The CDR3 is CSALWEGFYGYTF. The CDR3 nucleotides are TGCAGTGCCCTATGGGAGGGGTTCTATGGCTACACCTTC.

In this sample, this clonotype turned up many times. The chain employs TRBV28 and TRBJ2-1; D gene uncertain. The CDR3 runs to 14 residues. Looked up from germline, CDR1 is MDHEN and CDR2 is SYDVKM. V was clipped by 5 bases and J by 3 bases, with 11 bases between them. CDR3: CASSPDGIYNEQFF. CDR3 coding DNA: TGTGCCAGCAGTCCCGACGGAATCTACAATGAGCAGTTCTTC.

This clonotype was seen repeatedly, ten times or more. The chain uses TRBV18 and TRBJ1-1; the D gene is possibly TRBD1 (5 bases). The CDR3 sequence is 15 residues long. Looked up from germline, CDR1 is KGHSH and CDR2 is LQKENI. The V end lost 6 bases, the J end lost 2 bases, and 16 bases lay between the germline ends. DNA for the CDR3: TGTGCCAGCTCCCATAAAGGGGACGGAAACACTGAAGCTTTCTTT. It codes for CASSHKGDGNTEAFF. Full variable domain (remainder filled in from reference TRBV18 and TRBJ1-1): NAGVMQNPRHLVRRRGQEARLRCSPMKGHSHVYWYRQLPEEGLKFMVYLQKENIIDESGMPKERFSAEFPKEGPSILRIQQVVRGDSAAYFCASSHKGDGNTEAFFGQGTRLTVV.

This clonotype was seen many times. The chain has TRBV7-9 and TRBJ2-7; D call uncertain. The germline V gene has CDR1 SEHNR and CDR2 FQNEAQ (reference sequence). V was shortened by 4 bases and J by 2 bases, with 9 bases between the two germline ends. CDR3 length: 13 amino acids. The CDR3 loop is CASSWSTAYEQYF. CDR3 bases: TGTGCCAGCAGCTGGTCGACGGCCTACGAGCAGTACTTC.

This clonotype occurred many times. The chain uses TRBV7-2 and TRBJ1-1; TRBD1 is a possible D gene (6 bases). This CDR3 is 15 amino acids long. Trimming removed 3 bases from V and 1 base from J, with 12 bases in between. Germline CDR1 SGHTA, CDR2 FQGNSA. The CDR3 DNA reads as TGTGCCAGCAGCTTTTTACAGGGCACGAACACTGAAGCTTTCTTT. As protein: CASSFLQGTNTEAFF.

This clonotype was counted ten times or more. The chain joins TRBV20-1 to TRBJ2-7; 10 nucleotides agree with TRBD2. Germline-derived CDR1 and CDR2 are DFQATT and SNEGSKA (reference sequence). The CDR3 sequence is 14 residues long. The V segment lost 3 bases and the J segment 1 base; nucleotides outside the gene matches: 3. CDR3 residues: CSASASGGSYEQYF. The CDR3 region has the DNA TGCAGTGCTAGTGCTAGCGGGGGATCCTACGAGCAGTACTTC.